The rows below give T cell receptor beta chains drawn from one sample of a study of lymphopenia after photon versus proton radiotherapy. Sequencing used immunoSEQ multiplex PCR; TCRdb keeps in-frame clones, though not all of them. The sample contains 150,000 to 200,000 clones, approximately 91% of which appear only once. The material sequenced was peripheral blood, taken from a patient treated with photon-based radiotherapy. The origin of the receptors is a man between 45 and 60 years old with gastric cancer. Both conserved end residues are part of each CDR3. Fields, in order: J gene, V gene, D gene, clone size, CDR3 protein, CDR3 DNA. The D gene is left open where the match is weak. Clone size is not always given. Where it is, it says once, few, many or a class for expanded clones.

>TRBJ1-2|TRBV28|TRBD1|-
CASMGTGYGYTF
TGTGCCAGTATGGGGACAGGGTATGGCTACACCTTC
>TRBJ2-7|TRBV7-9|TRBD2|once
CAGSTSGSHEQYF
TGTGCCGGGAGTACTAGCGGGAGCCACGAGCAGTACTTC
>TRBJ2-3|TRBV5-4|TRBD2|-
CASSRLTGGRADTQYF
TGTGCCAGCAGTCGACTGACGGGAGGTCGTGCAGATACGCAGTATTTT
>TRBJ1-1|TRBV5-1|TRBD1|-
CASSLDRGRAEAFF
TGCGCCAGCAGCCTGGACAGGGGTAGGGCTGAAGCTTTCTTT
>TRBJ1-1|TRBV16|TRBD1|-
CASSQSSRQGARNTEAFF
TGTGCCAGCAGCCAATCAAGTAGACAGGGGGCACGAAACACTGAAGCTTTCTTT
>TRBJ1-4|TRBV30|-|-
CAWSYRTSEKLFF
TGTGCCTGGAGTTACCGGACAAGCGAAAAACTGTTTTTT
>TRBJ2-5|TRBV6-5|TRBD2|-
CASSYSAGRETQYF
TGTGCCAGCAGTTACTCAGCGGGGAGAGAGACCCAGTACTTC
>TRBJ2-1|TRBV11-2|-|-
CASSLQGVYNEQFF
TGTGCCAGCAGCTTACAAGGGGTCTACAATGAGCAGTTCTTC
>TRBJ2-1|TRBV9|-|-
CASSVVDGNEQFF
TGTGCCAGCAGCGTAGTTGATGGCAATGAGCAGTTCTTC
>TRBJ2-3|TRBV7-3|-|-
CASSMNTDTQYF
TGTGCCAGCAGCATGAACACAGATACGCAGTATTTT
>TRBJ1-5|TRBV7-2|TRBD1|-
CASSLRTGGNQPQHF
TGTGCCAGCAGCTTACGGACAGGGGGCAATCAGCCCCAGCATTTT
>TRBJ2-7|TRBV11-2|-|-
CASSLWVWAGATYEQYF
TGTGCCAGCAGCTTATGGGTGTGGGCAGGGGCCACCTACGAGCAGTACTTC
>TRBJ2-5|TRBV19|-|-
CASSPGQRLKTQYF
TGTGCCAGTAGCCCTGGACAGAGATTAAAGACCCAGTACTTC
>TRBJ2-1|TRBV19|TRBD1|-
CASSISGGAYNEQFF
TGTGCCAGTAGTATTTCAGGGGGCGCGTACAATGAGCAGTTCTTC
>TRBJ2-1|TRBV6-6|-|-
CASSPRGSNEQFF
TGTGCCAGCAGCCCCCGGGGATCAAATGAGCAGTTCTTC
>TRBJ1-2|TRBV30|-|-
CAWSRDAYGYTF
TGTGCCTGGAGTCGGGACGCTTATGGCTACACCTTC
>TRBJ1-5|TRBV19|TRBD1|-
CASSTGQISNQPQHF
TGTGCCAGTAGTACGGGACAGATTAGCAATCAGCCCCAGCATTTT
>TRBJ2-3|TRBV19|TRBD2|-
CASSNSGTSGSRDTQYF
TGTGCCAGTAGTAACTCCGGGACTAGCGGGAGCCGTGATACGCAGTATTTT
>TRBJ1-2|TRBV11-2|-|-
CASSLDRSVGYTF
TGTGCCAGCAGCTTAGACCGTTCCGTTGGCTACACCTTC
>TRBJ1-3|TRBV18|-|-
CASSPGTSGSGNTIYF
TGTGCCAGCTCCCCAGGGACGTCGGGCTCTGGAAACACCATATATTTT
>TRBJ1-2|TRBV2|-|-
CASSGEAGGYTF
TGTGCCAGCAGTGGAGAAGCGGGGGGCTACACCTTC
>TRBJ2-5|TRBV2|TRBD1|-
CASSEHGQGLQETQYF
TGTGCCAGCAGTGAGCATGGACAGGGCCTCCAAGAGACCCAGTACTTC
>TRBJ2-7|TRBV7-2|-|once
CASRPTGTHNEQYF
TGTGCCAGCAGACCTACAGGGACCCACAACGAGCAGTACTTC
>TRBJ2-2|TRBV25-1|-|-
CASSEWAPYPNTGELFF
TGTGCCAGCAGTGAATGGGCCCCTTACCCGAACACCGGGGAGCTGTTTTTT
>TRBJ1-4|TRBV5-1|-|-
CASSLRSNEKLFF
TGCGCCAGCAGCTTGAGGTCAAATGAAAAACTGTTTTTT
>TRBJ2-1|TRBV9|-|few
CASSVERAPYNEQFF
TGTGCCAGCAGCGTAGAACGGGCCCCCTACAATGAGCAGTTCTTC
>TRBJ2-3|TRBV5-1|TRBD2|-
CASSKLAGAPDTQYF
TGCGCCAGCAGCAAACTAGCGGGAGCCCCAGATACGCAGTATTTT
>TRBJ2-1|TRBV9|TRBD2|-
CASSEGTSGGGSYNEQFF
TGTGCCAGCAGCGAGGGGACTAGCGGGGGAGGGTCGTACAATGAGCAGTTCTTC
>TRBJ1-2|TRBV6-1|-|-
CASSERRDYGYTF
TGTGCCAGCAGTGAGAGACGGGACTATGGCTACACCTTC
>TRBJ2-3|TRBV11-3|-|-
CASSLGSGDTQYF
TGTGCCAGCAGCTTAGGAAGCGGTGATACGCAGTATTTT
>TRBJ1-2|TRBV2|-|-
CASSEYAYGYTF
TGTGCCAGCAGTGAATACGCCTATGGCTACACCTTC
>TRBJ1-2|TRBV30|-|-
CAWRGPGQDGYTF
TGTGCCTGGAGAGGGCCGGGGCAGGATGGCTACACCTTC
>TRBJ2-7|TRBV25-1|-|-
CASSDYEQYF
TGTGCCAGCAGTGACTACGAGCAGTACTTC
>TRBJ2-7|TRBV28|-|-
CASSPNQPFSYEQYF
TGTGCCAGCAGCCCCAACCAGCCTTTCTCCTACGAGCAGTACTTC
>TRBJ2-7|TRBV7-2|-|-
CASSLDPGTIEQYF
TGTGCCAGCAGCTTAGATCCGGGAACGATCGAGCAGTACTTC
>TRBJ2-1|TRBV6-6|-|once
CASSYSGQLYNEQFF
TGTGCCAGCAGTTACTCAGGACAGCTCTACAATGAGCAGTTCTTC
>TRBJ1-1|TRBV7-9|-|-
CASSLKGSDTEAFF
TGTGCCAGCAGCTTGAAGGGTTCGGACACTGAAGCTTTCTTT
>TRBJ2-2|TRBV11-2|TRBD2|-
CASSISLAGLRGTGELFF
TGTGCCAGCAGCATCTCTCTAGCGGGCCTCCGGGGGACCGGGGAGCTGTTTTTT
>TRBJ2-5|TRBV29-1|-|-
CSVEGQTELLQETQYF
TGCAGCGTTGAAGGACAAACAGAATTACTCCAAGAGACCCAGTACTTC
>TRBJ2-2|TRBV19|TRBD1|-
CASSIATGVSGTGELFF
TGTGCCAGTAGTATTGCGACAGGGGTTAGTGGCACCGGGGAGCTGTTTTTT
>TRBJ1-2|TRBV5-4|TRBD1|-
CASSLEGTVNYGYTF
TGTGCCAGCAGCTTGGAAGGGACAGTGAACTATGGCTACACCTTC
>TRBJ1-2|TRBV14|-|-
CASSQDSYRAHGYTF
TGTGCCAGCAGCCAAGATTCGTACAGGGCCCATGGCTACACCTTC
>TRBJ2-7|TRBV27|-|-
CATQFISSSYEQYF
TGTGCCACCCAGTTTATTTCCAGCTCCTACGAGCAGTACTTC
>TRBJ2-2|TRBV7-9|TRBD1|-
CASSFLDRGQTGELFF
TGTGCCAGCAGCTTTCTGGACAGGGGGCAAACCGGGGAGCTGTTTTTT
>TRBJ1-1|TRBV10-2|-|-
CATGPNTEAFF
TGCGCCACCGGCCCGAACACTGAAGCTTTCTTT
>TRBJ2-2|TRBV7-2|TRBD1|-
CASSLAGGRTGELFF
TGTGCCAGCAGCTTAGCAGGGGGCAGGACCGGGGAGCTGTTTTTT
>TRBJ1-5|TRBV19|TRBD1|-
CASSKGQGGYGNQPQHF
TGTGCCAGTAGTAAGGGACAGGGGGGATATGGCAATCAGCCCCAGCATTTT
>TRBJ2-7|TRBV5-1|TRBD1|once
CASSLTGGYEQYF
TGCGCCAGCAGCTTGACAGGGGGCTACGAGCAGTACTTC
>TRBJ1-4|TRBV28|-|-
CASSFRGEKLFF
TGTGCCAGCAGTTTCCGAGGAGAAAAACTGTTTTTT
>TRBJ2-7|TRBV4-1|TRBD1|once
CASSQVTGAAYEQYF
TGCGCCAGCAGCCAAGTTACAGGGGCCGCCTACGAGCAGTACTTC
>TRBJ2-1|TRBV25-1|-|-
CASSQSYNEQFF
TGTGCCAGCAGCCAATCCTACAATGAGCAGTTCTTC
>TRBJ2-1|TRBV7-9|-|-
CASSLAGSYNEQFF
TGTGCCAGCAGCTTGGCGGGGTCCTACAATGAGCAGTTCTTC
>TRBJ2-1|TRBV27|-|-
CASSFPGPYNEQFF
TGTGCCAGCAGTTTCCCCGGGCCCTACAATGAGCAGTTCTTC